Below, 8 T cell receptor beta chains from the same sample are listed, as sequenced in a study of molecular identifiers for immune sequencing clone quantification. Each CDR3 protein is one row after TCRdb ran MiXCR on the PCR reads. Among about 640,000 distinct CDR3 sequences, roughly 21% were seen once, and the ten largest hold roughly 0.83%. Source material: naive CD8+ T cells from blood, with Jurkat cell RNA spiked in. The subset is: FACS-sorted CD8+CD4-CCR7+CD45RA+ naive T cells. These TCRs come from a human donor in good health. Some libraries in this study had Jurkat cell RNA spiked in.

This clonotype was seen repeatedly, ten times or more. V is TRBV5-1 and J is TRBJ1-1; TRBD1 aligns across 9 bases. CDR3 size: 16 residues. From germline, CDR1 is SGHRS and CDR2 YFSETQ. The V and J ends lost 1 base and 6 bases, in that order; junction bases with no gene match: 10. The CDR3, as DNA: TGCGCCAGCAGCTTGACACAGGGGGCCGTCGTCGCTGAAGCTTTCTTT. Its translation is CASSLTQGAVVAEAFF.

This clonotype was counted at least ten times. The J gene is TRBJ2-5, the V gene TRBV9; perhaps TRBD1 as D (6 bases). V lost 7 bases and J lost 1, with 17 bases in between. From germline, CDR1 is SGDLS and CDR2 YYNGEE. The CDR3 covers 15 residues. This chain's CDR3 is CASGRDNWGQETQYF. CDR3 coding DNA: TGTGCCAGCGGCAGGGACAATTGGGGCCAAGAGACCCAGTACTTC.

The gene calls are TRBV21-1 and TRBJ2-7; the table gives TRBD2 as D, unverified against the DNA. TRBV21-1 is noted as a pseudogene. The length of the CDR3 is 15 residues. The CDR3 reads CASSKSSGLAYEQYF. The CDR3 nucleotides are TGTGCCAGCAGCAAGTCTAGCGGGTTGGCCTACGAGCAGTACTTC.

This clonotype was seen repeatedly, ten times or more. This chain links TRBV5-6 with TRBJ2-7; D gene uncertain. The CDR3 runs to 14 residues. The germline V and J ends were trimmed by 2 bases and 0 bases, with 9 bases remaining between them. The V gene's germline CDR1 is SGHDT and CDR2 YYEEEE. The CDR3 region is CASSLVRSSYEQYF. As DNA, the CDR3 is TGTGCCAGCAGCTTAGTGCGGAGCTCCTACGAGCAGTACTTC.

Ten or more counts support this clonotype. The CDR3 loop reads CASSSLSRNNQPQHF. The CDR3 DNA is TGTGCCAGCAGCTCTCTCTCGAGGAACAATCAGCCCCAGCATTTT. This chain links TRBV21-1 with TRBJ1-5. TRBV21-1 has pseudogene status. The CDR3 consists of 15 residues.

This clonotype turned up a few times. The genes are TRBV20-1 and TRBJ2-2; TRBD2 agrees at 11 bases. Trimming cost V 7 bases and J 3 bases; bases outside gene matches: 10. Germline values: CDR1 DFQATT, CDR2 SNEGSKA (reference sequence). The CDR3 loop spans 16 amino acids. The CDR3 DNA follows: TGCAGTGGGCAAGGTAGCGGGAGGGGAGACACCGGGGAGCTGTTTTTT. Its protein is CSGQGSGRGDTGELFF.

This clonotype was seen at least ten times. The V gene is TRBV12-3 or TRBV12-4, the J gene TRBJ2-7; 10 bases line up with TRBD1. This CDR3 contains 14 residues. Losses at the gene ends were 6 bases for V and 4 bases for J; bases not matched to a gene: 6. The CDR3, as DNA: TGTGCCAGCAGGCCACCGGGACAGGGGTACGAGCAGTACTTC. It codes for CASRPPGQGYEQYF.

Many counts were recorded for this clonotype. The chain carries TRBV10-3 and TRBJ1-1; possible D gene TRBD1, 5 bases. The CDR3 consists of 14 residues. V was cut by 3 bases and J by 0 bases, with 8 bases left in between. Germline CDR1 and CDR2: ENHRY and SYGVKD. The CDR3, as DNA: TGTGCCATCAGTGACGACAGCATGAACACTGAAGCTTTCTTT. This translates into CAISDDSMNTEAFF.